The next 20 T cell receptor beta chains were all read from a single sample in a study of Ad26.COV2.S vaccination and SARS-CoV-2 variants (dated by TCRdb to about 2021). In light of the paper, this sample's treatment or condition label describes: some 19 received Ad26.COV2.S at low or high dose, single or two shots; several received placebo; per-sample allocation not given. For vaccine and placebo recipients, the sequenced repertoires came from samples collected on day 63 after the first injection. The library came from the immunoSEQ multiplex PCR assay. This is the immuneACCESS table as TCRdb keeps it, with only in-frame sequences that have V and J called. A part of the clones is gone; compared with another copy, unresolved V genes explain less than half, and the rest is unexplained. In all, the sample holds 300,000 to 350,000 clones, and approximately 80% of those were seen once. The ten largest clones represent 2% to 2.5% of the sample.

The specimen comprised peripheral blood, sampled in a trial of Ad26.COV2.S vaccine versus placebo. The receptors were gathered from a person aged 18-60 years who received the Ad26.COV2.S COVID-19 vaccine or a placebo.

As to this clone: In the same sample, other DNA sequences code for this CDR3. This chain uses TRBV7-2 with TRBJ2-3; D gene unclear. With 3 bases removed from V and 3 bases from J, the gap between germline ends came to 4 bases. The CDR3 extends over 12 amino acids. Germline V gene data show CDR1 as SGHTA and CDR2 as FQGNSA. The CDR3 nucleotides are TGTGCCAGCAGCTTCTCTACAGATACGCAGTATTTT. It specifies CASSFSTDTQYF.

V is TRBV9 and J is TRBJ2-2; D gene uncertain. Trimming removed 2 bases at V and 3 bases at J, with 11 bases between. The CDR3 is 15 amino acids. Germline-derived CDR1 and CDR2 are SGDLS and YYNGEE. The CDR3 DNA sequence: TGTGCCAGCAGCGTCAGAAGCCGGGACACCGGGGAGCTGTTTTTT. Encoded protein: CASSVRSRDTGELFF.

The genes are TRBV24-1 and TRBJ1-3, with TRBD1 identical over 7 bases. This CDR3 spans 13 amino acids. CDR1 and CDR2 (germline): KGHDR, SFDVKD. CDR3 in amino acids: CETSTGAGNTIYF. The CDR3 bases are TGTGAAACCTCAACAGGGGCCGGAAACACCATATATTTT.

The chain recombines TRBV6-2 or TRBV6-3 with TRBJ2-5; D possibly corresponds to TRBD2 (5 bases). V gave up 4 bases and J gave up 2 bases, with 11 bases separating them. This CDR3 has 14 residues. Per the germline V gene, CDR1 is MNHEY and CDR2 is SVGEGT. The DNA of the CDR3 is TGTGCCAGCAGTTCTGGAGGAGAACAAGAGACCCAGTACTTC. Amino acid sequence: CASSSGGEQETQYF.

The chain couples TRBV27 to TRBJ2-7; possibly TRBD1 for D (5 bases). CDR1 and CDR2 (germline): MNHEY, SMNVEV (reference sequence). The V and J ends lost 0 bases and 6 bases respectively, with 15 bases between them. The length of the CDR3 is 15 residues. The CDR3 here is CASSLSQGIVVEQYF. The CDR3 region has the DNA TGTGCCAGCAGTTTATCCCAGGGTATCGTAGTCGAGCAGTACTTC.

The chain carries TRBV7-8 and TRBJ1-6; weak D call: TRBD1 (5 bases). Germline assignment: CDR1 SGHVS and CDR2 FQNEAQ. V lost 1 base to trimming and J lost 3 bases, with 7 bases between them. The CDR3 consists of 15 residues. The CDR3 is CASSLGQLYNSPLHF. CDR3 sequence (DNA): TGTGCCAGCAGCTTAGGACAGCTCTATAATTCACCCCTCCACTTT.

This sequence joins TRBV2 and TRBJ2-4; D might be TRBD1 (7 bases). Germline V gene sequence: CDR1 SNHLY, CDR2 FYNNEI. This CDR3 is built from 13 residues. V lost 7 bases, J lost 9 bases, and 16 bases lay in between. The CDR3 here is CASTLTGEVIQYF. CDR3 coding DNA: TGTGCCAGCACTCTCACAGGGGAGGTCATTCAGTACTTC.

As concerns this clone: One end of the junction is discordant with germline, which a read error may explain. The CDR3 DNA is TGTGCCAGCAGGCAGTGGACAGGGCGACTAGATAACTATGGCCACACCTTC. Translated, it gives CASRQWTGRLDNYGHTF. The V and J genes are TRBV11-2 and TRBJ1-2; TRBD1 matches at 8 bases. Germline-derived CDR1 and CDR2 are SGHAT and FQNNGV. The CDR3 has 17 amino acids.

The chain carries TRBV5-1 and TRBJ1-6; D unclear. The CDR3 has 15 amino acids. Per the germline V gene, CDR1 is SGHRS and CDR2 is YFSETQ. Between the trimmed V and J ends, which lost 4 bases and 7 bases, there was a span of 15 bases. Here the CDR3 DNA reads TGCGCCAGCAGCCCAAACCAGTTAGGAAATTCACCCCTCCACTTT. It yields the protein CASSPNQLGNSPLHF. Using reference TRBV5-1 and TRBJ1-6 for the parts outside the CDR3, the full variable domain is KAGVTQTPRYLIKTRGQQVTLSCSPISGHRSVSWYQQTPGQGLQFLFEYFSETQRNKGNFPGRFSGRQFSNSRSEMNVSTLELGDSALYLCASSPNQLGNSPLHFGNGTRLTVT.

J is TRBJ1-1 and V is TRBV11-2; D not resolved. V was clipped by 2 bases and J by 3 bases, with 7 bases between them. Germline assignment: CDR1 SGHAT and CDR2 FQNNGV. The CDR3 is 13 amino acids. CDR3 DNA: TGTGCCAGCAGCTTACGGCAGTACACTGAAGCTTTCTTT. Encoded protein: CASSLRQYTEAFF.

V and J are TRBV7-2 and TRBJ1-1; 8 nucleotides align to TRBD1. The CDR3 extends over 14 amino acids. J was trimmed by 4 bases and V by 6 bases; bases with no gene match: 7. Germline V gene lookup returns CDR1 SGHTA and CDR2 FQGNSA. Here the CDR3 DNA reads TGTGCCAGCAGACAGGGACAGGCAGGCACTGAAGCTTTCTTT. Translating it yields CASRQGQAGTEAFF.

The chain links TRBV6-5 to TRBJ2-1; D unresolved. The CDR3 contains 15 residues. Germline V gives CDR1 MNHEY, CDR2 SVGAGI. The V end was cut by 6 bases, the J end by 4 bases, with 16 bases between. CDR3 coding DNA: TGTGCCAGCAGACAAAGCGCGGTAGAATACAATGAGCAGTTCTTC. This codes for CASRQSAVEYNEQFF.

This clone has only a few counts. The chain recombines TRBV2 with TRBJ2-7; the D gene is possibly TRBD1 (5 bases). V was pared by 5 bases and J by 2 bases, with 13 bases between. Germline V gene data show CDR1 as SNHLY and CDR2 as FYNNEI. The CDR3 spans 14 residues. CDR3 sequence (DNA): TGTGCCAGCAGTACCAGGGTGGCCCCCTACGAGCAGTACTTC. Its protein product is CASSTRVAPYEQYF. The whole variable domain, remainder taken from reference TRBV2 and TRBJ2-7, is EPEVTQTPSHQVTQMGQEVILRCVPISNHLYFYWYRQILGQKVEFLVSFYNNEISEKSEIFDDQFSVERPDGSNFTLKIRSTKLEDSAMYFCASSTRVAPYEQYFGPGTRLTVT.

The chain recombines TRBV5-6 with TRBJ2-7; 9 nucleotides match TRBD2. Per germline, CDR1 SGHDT and CDR2 YYEEEE. The ends lost 2 bases at V and 4 bases at J; junction bases unmatched: 4. The CDR3 covers 14 residues. In DNA form, the CDR3 reads TGTGCCAGCAGCTTACGAGCGGGGGGTTACGAGCAGTACTTC. As protein: CASSLRAGGYEQYF.

Regarding this clone: A read error may account for a junction end that differs from germline. The genes are TRBV12-5 and TRBJ2-7; a weak D match, TRBD2 (6 bases). This CDR3 region has 12 residues. CDR1 is LGHNT, CDR2 FRNRAP, per germline. CDR3 nucleotides: TGTGCTAGTGGACCCGCAGGGAGGCCTCTCGACTTC. Its translation: CASGPAGRPLDF.

A word on this clone: The germline gene is not matched at one end of the junction; a read error may be the cause. This sequence joins TRBV9 and TRBJ2-5; unclear D gene. Germline assignment: CDR1 SGDLS and CDR2 YYNGEE. The CDR3 sequence is 14 residues long. CDR3 DNA sequence: TGTGCCGGCAGCGCAGACTTAGCCCAAGAGACCCAGTACTTC. It encodes CAGSADLAQETQYF.

On this clone itself: Other DNA sequences from this sample encode an identical CDR3 as well. The rearrangement uses TRBV7-9 and TRBJ2-5; the D is unclear. Trimming shortened V by 0 bases and J by 5 bases, and 7 bases separated the two germline ends. Germline V gives CDR1 SEHNR, CDR2 FQNEAQ (reference sequence). The CDR3 is made up of 13 amino acids. This CDR3 is CASSLAGAETQYF. DNA of the CDR3: TGTGCCAGCAGCTTAGCTGGAGCGGAGACCCAGTACTTC.

The chain combines TRBV18 with TRBJ2-3; TRBD1 aligns across 7 bases. The CDR3 sequence is 15 residues long. Trimming cost V 2 bases and J 1 base; bases outside gene matches: 3. Germline CDR1 and CDR2: KGHSH and LQKENI. The CDR3 loop reads CASSPSTGGTDTQYF. CDR3 bases: TGTGCCAGCTCACCATCAACAGGGGGCACAGATACGCAGTATTTT.

V and J are TRBV28 and TRBJ1-4; TRBD1 matches at 8 bases. V dropped 6 bases and J dropped 7; count of bases not matched to a gene: 7. The length of the CDR3 is 14 residues. Germline lookup yields CDR1 MDHEN and CDR2 SYDVKM. The CDR3, as DNA: TGTGCCAGCAGACCGACAGGGGAGGGTGAAAAACTGTTTTTT. Protein sequence: CASRPTGEGEKLFF.

The chain's CDR3 is CASSSRTITEAFF. CDR3 nucleotide sequence: TGTGCCAGCAGTTCCAGGACCATCACTGAAGCTTTCTTT. This sequence joins TRBV12-3 or TRBV12-4 and TRBJ1-1; no definite D call. The CDR3 length is 13 residues. The ends were cut back, 4 bases at V and 4 bases at J, with 10 bases in the middle.